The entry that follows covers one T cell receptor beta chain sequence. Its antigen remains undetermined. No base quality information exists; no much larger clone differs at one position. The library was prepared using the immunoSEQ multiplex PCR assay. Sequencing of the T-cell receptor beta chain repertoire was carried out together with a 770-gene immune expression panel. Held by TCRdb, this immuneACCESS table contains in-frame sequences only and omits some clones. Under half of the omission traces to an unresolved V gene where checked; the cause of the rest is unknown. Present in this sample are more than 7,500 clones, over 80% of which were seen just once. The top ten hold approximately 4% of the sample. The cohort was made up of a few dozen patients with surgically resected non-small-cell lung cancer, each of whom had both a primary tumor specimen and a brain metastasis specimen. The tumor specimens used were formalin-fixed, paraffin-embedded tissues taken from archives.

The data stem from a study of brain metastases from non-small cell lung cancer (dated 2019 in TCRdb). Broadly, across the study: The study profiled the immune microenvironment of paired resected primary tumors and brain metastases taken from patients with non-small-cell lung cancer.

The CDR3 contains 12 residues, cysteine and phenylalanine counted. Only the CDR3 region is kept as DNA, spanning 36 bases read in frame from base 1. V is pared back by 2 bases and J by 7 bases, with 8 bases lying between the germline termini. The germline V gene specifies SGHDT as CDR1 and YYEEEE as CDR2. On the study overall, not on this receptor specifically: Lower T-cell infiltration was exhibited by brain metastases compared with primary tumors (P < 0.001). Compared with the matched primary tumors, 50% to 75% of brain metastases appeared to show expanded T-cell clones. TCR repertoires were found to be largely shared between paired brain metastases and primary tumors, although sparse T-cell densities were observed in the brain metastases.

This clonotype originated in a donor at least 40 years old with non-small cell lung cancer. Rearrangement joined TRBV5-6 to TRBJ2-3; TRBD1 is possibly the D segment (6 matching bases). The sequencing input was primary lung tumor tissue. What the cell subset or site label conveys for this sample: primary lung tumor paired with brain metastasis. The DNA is TGTGCCAGCAGCTTACAGGGAAATACGCAGTATTTT. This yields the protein CASSLQGNTQYF.